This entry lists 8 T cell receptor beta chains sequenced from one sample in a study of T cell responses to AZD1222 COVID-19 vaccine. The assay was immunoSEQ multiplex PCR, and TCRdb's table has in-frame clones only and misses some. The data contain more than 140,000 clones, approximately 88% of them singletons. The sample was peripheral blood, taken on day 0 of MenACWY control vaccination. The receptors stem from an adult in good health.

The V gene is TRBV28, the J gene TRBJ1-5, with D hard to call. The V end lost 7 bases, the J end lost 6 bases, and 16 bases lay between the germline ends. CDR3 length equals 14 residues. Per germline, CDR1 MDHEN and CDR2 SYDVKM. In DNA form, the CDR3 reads TGTGCCAGCACCCCCTCTGCGGGAATTCAGCCCCAGCATTTT. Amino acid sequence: CASTPSAGIQPQHF.

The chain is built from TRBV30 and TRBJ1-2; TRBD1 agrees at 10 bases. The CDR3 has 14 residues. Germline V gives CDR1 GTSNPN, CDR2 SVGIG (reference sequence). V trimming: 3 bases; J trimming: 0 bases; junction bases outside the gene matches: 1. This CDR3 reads CAWRGQGTNYGYTF. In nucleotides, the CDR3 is TGTGCCTGGAGGGGACAGGGGACTAACTATGGCTACACCTTC.

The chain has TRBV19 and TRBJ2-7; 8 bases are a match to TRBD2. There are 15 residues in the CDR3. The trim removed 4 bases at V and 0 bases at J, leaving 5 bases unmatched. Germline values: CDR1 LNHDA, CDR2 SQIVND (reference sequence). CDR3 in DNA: TGTGCCAGTAGTACAGTTAGCGGGAACTCCTACGAGCAGTACTTC. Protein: CASSTVSGNSYEQYF.

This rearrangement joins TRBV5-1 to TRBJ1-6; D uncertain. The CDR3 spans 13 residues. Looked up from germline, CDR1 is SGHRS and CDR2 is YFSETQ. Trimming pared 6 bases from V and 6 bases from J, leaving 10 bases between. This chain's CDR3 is CASTEETNSPLHF. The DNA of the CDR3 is TGCGCCAGCACGGAAGAAACTAATTCACCCCTCCACTTT.

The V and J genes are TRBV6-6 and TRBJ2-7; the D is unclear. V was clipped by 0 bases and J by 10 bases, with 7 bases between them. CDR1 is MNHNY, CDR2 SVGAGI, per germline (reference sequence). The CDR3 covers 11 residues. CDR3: CASSYSGGQYF. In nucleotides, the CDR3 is TGTGCCAGCAGTTACTCGGGTGGACAGTACTTC.

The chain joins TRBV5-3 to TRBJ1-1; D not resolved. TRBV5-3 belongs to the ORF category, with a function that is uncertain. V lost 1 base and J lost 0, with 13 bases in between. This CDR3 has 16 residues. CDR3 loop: CARSLFSSLLNTEAFF. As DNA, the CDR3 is TGTGCCAGAAGCTTGTTCTCCTCCCTGCTGAACACTGAAGCTTTCTTT.

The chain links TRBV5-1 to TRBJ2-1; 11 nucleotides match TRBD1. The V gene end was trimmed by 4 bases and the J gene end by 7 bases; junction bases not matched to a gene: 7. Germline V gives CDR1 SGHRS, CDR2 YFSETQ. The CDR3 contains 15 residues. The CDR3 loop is CASSNPGQGGNEQFF. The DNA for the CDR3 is TGCGCCAGCAGCAACCCGGGACAGGGGGGGAATGAGCAGTTCTTC.

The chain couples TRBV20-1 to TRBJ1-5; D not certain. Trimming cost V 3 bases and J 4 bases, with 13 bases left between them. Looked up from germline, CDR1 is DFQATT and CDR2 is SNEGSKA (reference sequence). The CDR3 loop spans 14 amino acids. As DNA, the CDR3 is TGCAGTGCTAGTCCCGACTGGGGAAATCAGCCCCAGCATTTT. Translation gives CSASPDWGNQPQHF.